The 5 T cell receptor beta chains below all came from one sample that was sequenced in a study of identical twins. A single record per CDR3 protein comes from TCRdb applying MiXCR to the 5' RACE reads. This sample has 690,000 or so distinct CDR3 sequences, with 5.5% to 7.5% found just once. Material for sequencing was naive T cells sorted from blood. All receptors derive from a man between 18 and 35 years old in good health.

This clonotype appeared many times. The chain is built from TRBV11-2 and TRBJ2-7, with 7 bases identical to TRBD2. V lost 2 bases to trimming and J lost 7 bases; unmatched junction nucleotides: 5. Germline V gene sequence: CDR1 SGHAT, CDR2 FQNNGV. The CDR3 sequence is 13 residues long. CDR3 residues: CASSLRQGGEQYV. The CDR3 coding sequence is TGTGCCAGCAGCTTACGGCAGGGAGGGGAGCAGTACGTC.

This clonotype was counted at least ten times. The gene calls are TRBV5-1 and TRBJ2-2, with a possible D match to TRBD1 (6 bases). The V end lost 4 bases, the J end lost 5 bases, and 15 bases lay between the germline ends. Per the germline V gene, CDR1 is SGHRS and CDR2 is YFSETQ. The CDR3 runs to 15 residues. CDR3: CASSQYRVKTGELFF. The DNA for the CDR3 is TGCGCCAGCAGCCAATACAGGGTAAAGACCGGGGAGCTGTTTTTT. The full variable domain, in which reference TRBV5-1 and TRBJ2-2 provide the parts outside the CDR3, is KAGVTQTPRYLIKTRGQQVTLSCSPISGHRSVSWYQQTPGQGLQFLFEYFSETQRNKGNFPGRFSGRQFSNSRSEMNVSTLELGDSALYLCASSQYRVKTGELFFGEGSRLTVL.

This clonotype was counted at least ten times. V is TRBV29-1 and J is TRBJ2-3; possibly TRBD2 for D (7 bases). V shed 7 bases and J shed 6 bases, with 17 bases lying between them. Germline V gene sequence: CDR1 SQVTM, CDR2 ANQGSEA. This CDR3 spans 13 amino acids. The CDR3 loop reads CSAGGQELDTQYF. CDR3 bases: TGCAGCGCCGGGGGGCAGGAGTTGGATACGCAGTATTTT.

The CDR3 loop reads CASSQEGWTTVRQFF. As DNA, the CDR3 is TGTGCCAGCAGCCAAGAAGGCTGGACTACAGTCCGTCAGTTCTTC. The chain recombines TRBV14 with TRBJ2-1; the D gene is possibly TRBD2 (6 bases). From germline, CDR1 is SGHDN and CDR2 FVKESK. The CDR3 runs 15 residues. V lost 0 bases and J 13 bases, leaving 19 bases between the germline ends.

This clonotype was counted a few times. Here the CDR3 reads CASSSQGSPGELFF. CDR3 coding DNA: TGCGCCAGCAGTTCACAGGGATCCCCCGGGGAGCTGTTTTTT. The genes are TRBV5-1 and TRBJ2-2; perhaps TRBD1 as D (6 bases). This CDR3 is built from 14 residues. Germline loops: CDR1 SGHRS, CDR2 YFSETQ. V lost 5 bases and J 6 bases, leaving 14 bases between the germline ends.